This T cell receptor beta chain was captured by sequencing in a study of CD8 T cells in ankylosing spondylitis. As the method for making TCR beta libraries, quantitative 5'-RACE with molecular barcodes was used. TCRdb reanalysed the 5' RACE reads using MiXCR and keeps one entry per CDR3 protein. The table records fewer than 650,000 distinct CDR3 sequences, approximately 12% of them present only once. The CDR3 contains 15 residues. The trim removed 6 bases at V and 4 bases at J, leaving 5 bases unmatched. Whole-study findings and limits: Earlier studies detected some motif variants in reactive arthritis synovial fluid and blood. Within ankylosing spondylitis blood, a TCR beta motif made up of several highly homologous variants appeared to be characteristic. Disease-linked clones reportedly showed significant enrichment in matched ankylosing spondylitis synovial fluid.

Of note for this clonotype: Its specificity is unknown.

The rearrangement uses TRBV12-3 or TRBV12-4 and TRBJ2-3, with 12 bases fitting TRBD2. Sequenced input: blood, either unsorted or a sorted T cell fraction (not recorded which). The TCR comes from a male donor with ankylosing spondylitis. The CDR3 spells CASSTGLAGPDTQYF. CDR3 nucleotides: TGTGCCAGCAGCACGGGACTAGCGGGCCCAGATACGCAGTATTTT.